This T cell receptor (beta chain) was profiled in a study of post-analysis software for immune sequencing data. Across the study: The cohort encompassed relapsing-remitting, secondary progressive and progressive-relapsing multiple sclerosis disease courses.

The CDR3 is made up of 14 amino acids. A note on this clonotype: What it recognizes is unknown. The junction shows a germline mismatch at one end, possibly a read error.

Study-wide points: Comparison with controls showed significantly lower normalized Chao1 diversity in multiple sclerosis patients. The five TRBV segments detected at higher frequency in patients than in controls included TRBV5-6, TRBV5-1 and TRBV20-1. Strong co-clustering by F measure linked samples that shared a preparation batch.

The TCR beta cDNA libraries contained unique molecular identifiers. The T cell input of about 1 to 10 million gave 400,000 to 500,000 cDNA molecules. TCRdb independently ran MiXCR on the PCR reads; one entry per CDR3 protein. The profile shows hundreds of thousands of distinct CDR3 sequences, roughly three fifths of them singletons. This sequence was found in a girl under 10 years old with multiple sclerosis. The rearrangement links TRBV12-3 or TRBV12-4 to TRBJ2-2, with a weak D call TRBD2 (5 bases). The specimen sequenced was blood. The CDR3 reads CASSPSTNTGEPFF. As DNA, the CDR3 is TGTGCCAGCAGTCCGTCCACGAACACCGGGGAGCCGTTTTTT.